This T cell receptor beta chain was recorded in a study of blood T cell repertoires in COVID-19. Sequenced by immunoSEQ multiplex PCR; TCRdb stores in-frame clones only, minus some. This sample has approximately 50,000 clones, with 85% found just once. This receptor was identified in a human donor in a cohort sampled during active COVID-19. The material sequenced was peripheral blood.

CDR3 protein: CASSVDRAGNTIYF. The CDR3 DNA follows: TGTGCCAGCAGCGTCGACAGGGCAGGAAACACCATATATTTT. The chain uses TRBV28 and TRBJ1-3, with 7 bases fitting TRBD1. CDR1 is MDHEN, CDR2 SYDVKM, per germline. CDR3 length: 14 amino acids. With 6 bases clipped from V and 4 bases from J, the junction kept 6 bases outside the gene matches. The whole variable domain, filled in from reference TRBV28 and TRBJ1-3, reads DVKVTQSSRYLVKRTGEKVFLECVQDMDHENMFWYRQDPGLGLRLIYFSYDVKMKEKGDIPEGYSVSREKKERFSLILESASTNQTSMYLCASSVDRAGNTIYFGEGSWLTVV.